The 26 T cell receptor beta chains below all came from one sample that was sequenced in a study of Ad26.COV2.S vaccination and SARS-CoV-2 variants. The method was immunoSEQ multiplex PCR; TCRdb's version includes in-frame clones alone and lacks a portion of them. The repertoire holds approximately 400,000 clones, just over 90% seen once, with 3.9% in the top ten. The starting material was peripheral blood, obtained after recovery from COVID-19. These receptors were collected from a human donor who had recovered from COVID-19.

This chain joins TRBV5-1 and TRBJ1-4; 7 positions agree with TRBD1. CDR1 is SGHRS, CDR2 YFSETQ, per germline. V lost 4 bases to trimming and J lost 4 bases; unmatched junction nucleotides: 7. The length of the CDR3 is 15 residues. DNA of the CDR3: TGCGCCAGCAGCCGTGAGACAGGGATTAATGAAAAACTGTTTTTT. Protein: CASSRETGINEKLFF.

This clone was picked up one time. The V and J genes are TRBV7-9 and TRBJ1-4; D not resolved. CDR3 size: 15 residues. Looked up from germline, CDR1 is SEHNR and CDR2 is FQNEAQ (reference sequence). The germline V and J ends were trimmed by 0 bases and 0 bases, with 5 bases remaining between them. The CDR3 DNA follows: TGTGCCAGCAGCTTAGCCTCGACAACTAATGAAAAACTGTTTTTT. Translated: CASSLASTTNEKLFF.

V is TRBV11-3 and J is TRBJ2-2; D gene uncertain. There are 14 residues in the CDR3. Germline-derived CDR1 and CDR2 are SGHNT and YENEEA. V lost 4 bases, J lost 0 bases, and 6 bases lay in between. The CDR3 DNA reads TGTGCCAGCAGCTCGAGAGCGAACACCGGGGAGCTGTTTTTT. Translation gives CASSSRANTGELFF.

The rearrangement joins TRBV5-6 to TRBJ2-7, with D possibly being TRBD2 (6 bases). The CDR3 loop spans 14 amino acids. Germline CDR1 reads SGHDT; CDR2 reads YYEEEE. With 3 bases removed from V and 7 bases from J, the gap between germline ends came to 17 bases. Here the CDR3 DNA reads TGTGCCAGCAGCTCGGGTCTCGGGACTGGGGAGCAGTACTTC. This sequence encodes CASSSGLGTGEQYF.

This clone was counted a few times. The J gene is TRBJ2-5, the V gene TRBV6-2 or TRBV6-3; 7 nucleotides match TRBD2. CDR1 is MNHEY, CDR2 SVGEGT, per germline. The V segment lost 4 bases and the J segment 1 base; nucleotides outside the gene matches: 9. The CDR3 totals 16 residues. The CDR3 protein is CASSSAGREGQETQYF. CDR3 nucleotides: TGTGCCAGCAGTTCCGCAGGGAGGGAGGGCCAAGAGACCCAGTACTTC.

The V and J genes are TRBV18 and TRBJ1-2; 8 bases are a match to TRBD1. The CDR3 sequence is 15 residues long. V was pared by 0 bases and J by 10 bases, with 10 bases of the junction left unmatched. CDR1 is KGHSH and CDR2 is LQKENI in the germline V gene. CDR3 residues: CASSPPNRGGNDYTF. The CDR3 DNA reads as TGTGCCAGCTCACCACCGAACAGGGGGGGCAATGACTACACCTTC. Together with reference TRBV18 and TRBJ1-2, the CDR3 gives the full variable domain: NAGVMQNPRHLVRRRGQEARLRCSPMKGHSHVYWYRQLPEEGLKFMVYLQKENIIDESGMPKERFSAEFPKEGPSILRIQQVVRGDSAAYFCASSPPNRGGNDYTFGSGTRLTVV.

This chain joins TRBV9 and TRBJ2-7; the D gene is possibly TRBD1 (5 bases). V was cut by 4 bases and J by 3 bases, with 14 bases left in between. Germline-derived CDR1 and CDR2 are SGDLS and YYNGEE. This CDR3 is 14 amino acids long. The CDR3 loop reads CASSPHAGIYEQYF. The DNA for the CDR3 is TGTGCCAGCAGCCCTCACGCAGGGATCTACGAGCAGTACTTC. The whole variable domain, remainder taken from reference TRBV9 and TRBJ2-7, is DSGVTQTPKHLITATGQRVTLRCSPRSGDLSVYWYQQSLDQGLQFLIQYYNGEERAKGNILERFSAQQFPDLHSELNLSSLELGDSALYFCASSPHAGIYEQYFGPGTRLTVT.

This rearrangement joins TRBV5-8 to TRBJ1-6, with TRBD1 matching over 7 bases. Germline trimming cut 3 bases from V and 8 bases from J; bases unmatched to any gene: 17. Germline CDR1 reads SGHTS; CDR2 reads YDEGEE. This CDR3 spans 18 amino acids. The CDR3 nucleotides are TGTGCCAGCAGCTCGGGACAGACCTACGCCTCGGGTTATTCACCCCTCCACTTT. Translating gives CASSSGQTYASGYSPLHF.

The chain couples TRBV2 to TRBJ1-4; D unresolved. Germline CDR1 is SNHLY and CDR2 is FYNNEI. V was trimmed by 7 bases and J by 7 bases, leaving 13 bases between them. CDR3 length: 13 amino acids. CDR3 bases: TGTGCCAGCATGATCCTCCCCCCTGAAAAACTGTTTTTT. It yields the protein CASMILPPEKLFF. The variable domain in full, with the rest retrieved from reference TRBV2 and TRBJ1-4, is EPEVTQTPSHQVTQMGQEVILRCVPISNHLYFYWYRQILGQKVEFLVSFYNNEISEKSEIFDDQFSVERPDGSNFTLKIRSTKLEDSAMYFCASMILPPEKLFFGSGTQLSVL.

The chain carries TRBV6-1 and TRBJ1-1; TRBD1 matches 10 bases. The CDR3 covers 17 residues. J lost 0 bases, V lost 1 base, and 5 bases had no gene match. The germline CDR1 and CDR2 sequences are MNHNS and SASEGT. The CDR3 nucleotides read TGTGCCAGCAGTGAAGGGACAGGGGGGCCTATGAACACTGAAGCTTTCTTT. It specifies CASSEGTGGPMNTEAFF.

V and J are TRBV5-4 and TRBJ1-1; D is possibly TRBD1 (6 bases). The CDR3 extends over 16 amino acids. V lost 0 bases, J lost 1 base, and 13 bases lay in between. Germline loops: CDR1 SGHNT, CDR2 YYREEE (reference sequence). DNA of the CDR3: TGTGCCAGCAGCTTGGCCCAGGGGAAGGGGAACACTGAAGCTTTCTTT. This encodes CASSLAQGKGNTEAFF.

The V call is TRBV7-2, the J call TRBJ1-6; D call uncertain. The CDR3 contains 15 residues. Germline V gene sequence: CDR1 SGHTA, CDR2 FQGNSA. The V and J ends lost 5 bases and 6 bases respectively, with 14 bases between them. The CDR3 nucleotides are TGTGCCAGCAGCCCTGGGAGTCAGAGTAATTCACCCCTCCACTTT. Its translation is CASSPGSQSNSPLHF.

This clone was observed a few times. The chain has TRBV5-6 and TRBJ1-5, with TRBD1 identical over 9 bases. This CDR3 has 16 residues. Germline V lookup: CDR1 SGHDT, CDR2 YYEEEE. V was clipped by 4 bases and J by 6 bases; unmatched bases: 11. The CDR3 DNA follows: TGTGCCAGCAGCGTCCGGGACAGGGAATACACTCAGCCCCAGCATTTT. Its protein product is CASSVRDREYTQPQHF.

The rearrangement joins TRBV18 to TRBJ1-1, with no clear D. V shed 1 base and J shed 0 bases, with 12 bases lying between them. Germline values: CDR1 KGHSH, CDR2 LQKENI. This CDR3 spans 16 amino acids. The CDR3 DNA is TGTGCCAGCTCACCACTGGAAGCAAACATGAACACTGAAGCTTTCTTT. Its translation: CASSPLEANMNTEAFF.

Remarks on this clone: The sample holds other DNA sequences that translate to the same CDR3. The chain links TRBV6-5 to TRBJ1-1; D is unclear. The CDR3 spans 12 residues. CDR1 is MNHEY and CDR2 is SVGAGI in the germline V gene. Trimming stripped 5 bases from V and 5 bases from J, with 9 bases between. CDR3 loop: CASSREGTEAFF. The DNA of the CDR3 is TGTGCCAGCAGTAGGGAGGGAACTGAAGCTTTCTTT.

This chain links TRBV11-2 with TRBJ2-3; D unresolved. This CDR3 region has 12 residues. Trimming cost V 3 bases and J 2 bases, with 3 bases left between them. Germline lookup yields CDR1 SGHAT and CDR2 FQNNGV. This CDR3 reads CASSFATDTQYF. In DNA, the CDR3 is TGTGCCAGCAGCTTCGCCACAGATACGCAGTATTTT.

CDR3 in amino acids: CASSWAGGGNEQFF. CDR3 nucleotide sequence: TGTGCCAGCAGCTGGGCAGGGGGGGGCAATGAGCAGTTCTTC. The rearrangement links TRBV11-2 to TRBJ2-1; possibly TRBD1 or TRBD2 for D (7 bases each). This CDR3 spans 14 amino acids. V lost 4 bases and J 6 bases, leaving 13 bases between the germline ends. Germline assignment: CDR1 SGHAT and CDR2 FQNNGV.

The DNA of the CDR3 is TGTGCCAGCAGCAATATAGGGACAGGGGATTCACCCCTCCACTTT. Encoded protein: CASSNIGTGDSPLHF. The V and J genes are TRBV21-1 and TRBJ1-6; the tabulated D call, TRBD1, remains unverified against the DNA. TRBV21-1 is a pseudogene. This CDR3 region has 15 residues.

The chain combines TRBV19 with TRBJ2-3; the match to TRBD2 covers 7 bases. The CDR3 consists of 18 residues. CDR1 and CDR2 from the germline V gene are LNHDA and SQIVND (reference sequence). The ends lost 5 bases at V and 4 bases at J; junction bases unmatched: 18. CDR3 nucleotide sequence: TGTGCCAGTAGTCCTGGGTTATGGGGGGGTAAGCTTTCAGATACGCAGTATTTT. Amino acid sequence: CASSPGLWGGKLSDTQYF.

This sequence joins TRBV14 and TRBJ2-5; TRBD1 or TRBD2 may be the D gene (5 bases each). This CDR3 is 15 amino acids long. V dropped 1 base and J dropped 1 base, with 10 bases sitting between them. The germline V gene has CDR1 SGHDN and CDR2 FVKESK. The CDR3 DNA follows: TGTGCCAGCAGCCAAGGGGGGAGCAGCCAAGAGACCCAGTACTTC. Translating gives CASSQGGSSQETQYF.

The chain carries TRBV11-3 and TRBJ1-1, with TRBD1 matching over 7 bases. The CDR3 spans 12 residues. Germline trimming cut 5 bases from V and 4 bases from J; bases unmatched to any gene: 1. Per the germline V gene, CDR1 is SGHNT and CDR2 is YENEEA. The CDR3 DNA is TGTGCCAGCAGCCGACAGGGCACTGAAGCTTTCTTT. This codes for CASSRQGTEAFF.

The chain is built from TRBV19 and TRBJ2-1; 7 bases agree with TRBD2. CDR1 and CDR2 (germline): LNHDA, SQIVND (reference sequence). The V and J ends lost 6 bases and 5 bases, in that order; junction bases with no gene match: 10. The CDR3 extends over 15 amino acids. Here the CDR3 reads CASRRGTKTNNEQFF. The CDR3 bases are TGTGCCAGTAGACGAGGGACTAAAACTAACAATGAGCAGTTCTTC.

The chain joins TRBV2 to TRBJ1-1, with TRBD1 identical over 11 bases. This CDR3 spans 13 amino acids. V lost 6 bases to trimming and J lost 5 bases; unmatched junction nucleotides: 2. CDR1 SNHLY and CDR2 FYNNEI come from the germline V gene. The CDR3 loop is CASSRDRGTEAFF. CDR3 bases: TGTGCCAGCAGCCGGGACAGGGGGACTGAAGCTTTCTTT. The full variable domain, in which reference TRBV2 and TRBJ1-1 provide the parts outside the CDR3, is EPEVTQTPSHQVTQMGQEVILRCVPISNHLYFYWYRQILGQKVEFLVSFYNNEISEKSEIFDDQFSVERPDGSNFTLKIRSTKLEDSAMYFCASSRDRGTEAFFGQGTRLTVV.

The chain has TRBV15 and TRBJ1-4; TRBD1 agrees at 11 bases. Looked up from germline, CDR1 is LNHNV and CDR2 is YYDKDF (reference sequence). V gave up 1 base and J gave up 6 bases; unmatched junction bases: 7. The CDR3 totals 17 residues. The CDR3 reads CATSRVQGGQGDEKLFF. In nucleotides, the CDR3 is TGTGCCACCAGCAGAGTCCAGGGGGGACAGGGGGATGAAAAACTGTTTTTT.

J is TRBJ1-1 and V is TRBV27; D not resolved. The ends were cut back, 2 bases at V and 1 base at J, with 5 bases in the middle. Germline CDR1 and CDR2: MNHEY and SMNVEV (reference sequence). The CDR3 is made up of 13 amino acids. Here the CDR3 reads CASSLMENTEAFF. The CDR3 DNA is TGTGCCAGCAGTTTAATGGAGAACACTGAAGCTTTCTTT.

Only one count was recorded for this clone. This chain joins TRBV11-2 and TRBJ2-1, with 10 bases fitting TRBD2. The CDR3 covers 17 residues. The V gene end was trimmed by 2 bases and the J gene end by 7 bases; junction bases not matched to a gene: 11. Germline V gene sequence: CDR1 SGHAT, CDR2 FQNNGV. CDR3 nucleotide sequence: TGTGCCAGCAGCTTACCCCCAAGCGGGGGGGCCGCAAATGAGCAGTTCTTC. It encodes CASSLPPSGGAANEQFF.